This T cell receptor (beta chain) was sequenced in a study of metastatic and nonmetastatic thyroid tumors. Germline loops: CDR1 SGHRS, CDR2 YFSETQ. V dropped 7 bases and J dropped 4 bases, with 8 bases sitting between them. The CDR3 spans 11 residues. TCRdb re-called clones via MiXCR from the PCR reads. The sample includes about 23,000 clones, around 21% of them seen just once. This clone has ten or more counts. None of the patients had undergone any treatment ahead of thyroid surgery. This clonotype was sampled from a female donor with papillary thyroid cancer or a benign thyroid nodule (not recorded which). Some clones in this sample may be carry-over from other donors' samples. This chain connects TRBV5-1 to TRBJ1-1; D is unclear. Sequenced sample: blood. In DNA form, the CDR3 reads TGCGCCAGCGTCGAGGGCACTGAAGCTTTCTTT. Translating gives CASVEGTEAFF.